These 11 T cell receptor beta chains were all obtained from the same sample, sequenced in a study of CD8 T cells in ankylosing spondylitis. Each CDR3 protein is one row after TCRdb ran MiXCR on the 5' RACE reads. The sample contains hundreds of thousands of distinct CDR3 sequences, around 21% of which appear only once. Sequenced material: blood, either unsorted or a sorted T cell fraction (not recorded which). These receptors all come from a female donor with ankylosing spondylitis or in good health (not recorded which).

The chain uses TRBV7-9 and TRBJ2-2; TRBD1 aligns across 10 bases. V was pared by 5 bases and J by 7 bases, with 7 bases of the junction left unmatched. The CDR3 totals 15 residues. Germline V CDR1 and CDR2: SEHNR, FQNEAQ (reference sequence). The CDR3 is CASSPGTGAFGELFF. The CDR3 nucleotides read TGTGCCAGCAGCCCGGGGACAGGGGCGTTCGGGGAGCTGTTTTTT.

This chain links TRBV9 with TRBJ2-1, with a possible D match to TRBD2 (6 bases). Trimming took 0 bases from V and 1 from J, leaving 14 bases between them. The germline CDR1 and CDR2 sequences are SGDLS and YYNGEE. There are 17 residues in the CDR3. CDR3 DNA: TGTGCCAGCAGCGTAGGACTTAGCGGCAATTCCTACAATGAGCAGTTCTTC. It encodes CASSVGLSGNSYNEQFF.

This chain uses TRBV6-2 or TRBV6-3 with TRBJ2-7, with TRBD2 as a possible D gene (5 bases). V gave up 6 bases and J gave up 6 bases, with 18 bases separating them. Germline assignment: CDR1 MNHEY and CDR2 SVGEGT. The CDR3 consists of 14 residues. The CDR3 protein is CASSFSGRGSEQYF. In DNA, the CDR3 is TGTGCCAGCAGCTTCAGCGGTCGGGGTTCCGAGCAGTACTTC.

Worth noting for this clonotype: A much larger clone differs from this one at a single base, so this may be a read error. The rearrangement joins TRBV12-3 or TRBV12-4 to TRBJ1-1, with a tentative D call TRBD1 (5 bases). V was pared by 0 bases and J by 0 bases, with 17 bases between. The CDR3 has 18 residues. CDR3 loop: CASSLARGGQGMNTEAFF. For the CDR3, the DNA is TGTGCCAGCAGTTTAGCTCGTGGAGGGCAGGGAATGAACACTGAAGCTTTCTTT.

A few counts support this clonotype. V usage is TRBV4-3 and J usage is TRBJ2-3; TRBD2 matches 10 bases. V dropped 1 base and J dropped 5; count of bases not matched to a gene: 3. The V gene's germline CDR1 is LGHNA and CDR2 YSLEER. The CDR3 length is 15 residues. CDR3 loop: CASSQASGRGDTQYF. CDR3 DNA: TGCGCCAGCAGCCAAGCTAGCGGGAGAGGAGATACGCAGTATTTT.

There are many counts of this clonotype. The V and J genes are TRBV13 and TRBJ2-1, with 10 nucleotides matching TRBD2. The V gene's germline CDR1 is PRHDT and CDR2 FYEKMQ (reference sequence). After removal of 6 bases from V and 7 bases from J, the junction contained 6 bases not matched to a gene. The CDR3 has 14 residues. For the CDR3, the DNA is TGTGCCAGCAGACTAGCGGGGTTGGGGAATGAGCAGTTCTTC. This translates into CASRLAGLGNEQFF.

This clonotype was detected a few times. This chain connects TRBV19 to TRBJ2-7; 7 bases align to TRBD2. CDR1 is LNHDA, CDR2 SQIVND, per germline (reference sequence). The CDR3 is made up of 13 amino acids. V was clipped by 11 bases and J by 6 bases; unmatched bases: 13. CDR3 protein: CASASGIFGEQYF. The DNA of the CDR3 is TGTGCCTCCGCAAGCGGGATATTTGGCGAGCAGTACTTC. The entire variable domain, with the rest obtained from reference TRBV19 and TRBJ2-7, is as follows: DGGITQSPKYLFRKEGQNVTLSCEQNLNHDAMYWYRQDPGQGLRLIYYSQIVNDFQKGDIAEGYSVSREKKESFPLTVTSAQKNPTAFYLCASASGIFGEQYFGPGTRLTVT.

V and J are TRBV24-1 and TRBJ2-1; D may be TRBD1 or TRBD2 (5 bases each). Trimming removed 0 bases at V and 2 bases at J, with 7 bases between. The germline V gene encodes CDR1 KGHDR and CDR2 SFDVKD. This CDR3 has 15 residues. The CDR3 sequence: CATSDLRDAYNEQFF. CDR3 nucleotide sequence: TGTGCCACCAGTGATTTGCGGGACGCCTACAATGAGCAGTTCTTC.

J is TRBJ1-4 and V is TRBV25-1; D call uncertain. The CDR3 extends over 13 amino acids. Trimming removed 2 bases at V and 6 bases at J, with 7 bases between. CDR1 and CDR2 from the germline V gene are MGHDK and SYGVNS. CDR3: CASSERVDEKLFF. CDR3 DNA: TGTGCCAGCAGTGAAAGGGTGGATGAAAAACTGTTTTTT.

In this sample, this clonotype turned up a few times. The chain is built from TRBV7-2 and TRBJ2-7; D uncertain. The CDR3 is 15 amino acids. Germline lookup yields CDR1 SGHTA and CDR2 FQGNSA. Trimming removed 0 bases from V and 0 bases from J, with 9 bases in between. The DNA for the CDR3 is TGTGCCAGCAGCTTAGCCGCGGACGGCTCCTACGAGCAGTACTTC. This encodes CASSLAADGSYEQYF. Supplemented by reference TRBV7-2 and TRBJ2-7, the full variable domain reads GAGVSQSPSNKVTEKGKDVELRCDPISGHTALYWYRQSLGQGLEFLIYFQGNSAPDKSGLPSDRFSAERTGGSVSTLTIQRTQQEDSAVYLCASSLAADGSYEQYFGPGTRLTVT.

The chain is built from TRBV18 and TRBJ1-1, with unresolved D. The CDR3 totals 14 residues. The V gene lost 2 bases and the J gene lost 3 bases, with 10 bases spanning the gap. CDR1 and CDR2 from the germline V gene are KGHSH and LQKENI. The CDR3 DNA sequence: TGTGCCAGCTCACCAGGGGTTGGTGACACTGAAGCTTTCTTT. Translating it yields CASSPGVGDTEAFF.